This entry lists 27 T cell receptor beta chains sequenced from one sample in a study of T-cell memory formation after mild COVID-19. Using its own MiXCR run on the 5' RACE reads, TCRdb lists one record per CDR3 protein. The table shows hundreds of thousands of distinct CDR3 sequences, with more than 15% occurring only once. The sequenced sample was PBMCs or a T cell subset sorted from them (not recorded which). The receptors originated from an adult woman who had mild COVID-19 (a few samples of this study predate the infection). Cell type and time point are not known.

There are a few counts of this clonotype. The chain uses TRBV20-1 and TRBJ2-3; 7 bases are a match to TRBD2. V lost 5 bases to trimming and J lost 0 bases; unmatched junction nucleotides: 11. Germline V CDR1 and CDR2: DFQATT, SNEGSKA (reference sequence). The CDR3 is 16 amino acids. CDR3 region: CSAPNRLASSTDTQYF. In DNA, the CDR3 is TGCAGTGCTCCGAATAGACTAGCATCTAGCACAGATACGCAGTATTTT.

This clonotype was observed a handful of times. The chain uses TRBV6-1 and TRBJ2-3; TRBD1 matches 10 bases. Germline V gives CDR1 MNHNS, CDR2 SASEGT. This CDR3 contains 15 residues. V lost 4 bases to trimming and J lost 1 base; unmatched junction nucleotides: 2. CDR3 sequence reads: CASSVGQGRTDTQYF. CDR3 coding DNA: TGTGCCAGCAGTGTGGGACAGGGGCGCACAGATACGCAGTATTTT.

The gene calls are TRBV4-1 and TRBJ2-5; D may be TRBD1 (6 bases). The V end was cut by 4 bases, the J end by 3 bases, with 9 bases between. The V gene's germline CDR1 is MGHRA and CDR2 YSYEKL. The CDR3 totals 13 residues. CDR3 DNA: TGCGCCAGCAGCCCACCAGGGGAAGAGACCCAGTACTTC. Translated: CASSPPGEETQYF.

The J gene is TRBJ2-3, the V gene TRBV4-3; 12 nucleotides match TRBD2. The CDR3 has 17 residues. Unmatched junction bases numbered 6, after V lost 3 bases and J lost 2 bases. Germline V CDR1 and CDR2: LGHNA, YSLEER. DNA of the CDR3: TGCGCCAGCAGCCAGTCGACTAGCGGGAGACCCACAGATACGCAGTATTTT. Protein: CASSQSTSGRPTDTQYF.

A few counts support this clonotype. The chain links TRBV5-5 to TRBJ2-3; D tentatively reads TRBD1 or TRBD2 (5 bases each). Trimming cost V 2 bases and J 0 bases, with 19 bases left between them. This CDR3 region has 18 residues. CDR1 SGHKS and CDR2 YYEKEE come from the germline V gene (reference sequence). CDR3 coding DNA: TGTGCCAGCAGCTTTACCGGGACCTCAAGTCAGAGCACAGATACGCAGTATTTT. Its protein product is CASSFTGTSSQSTDTQYF.

This clonotype was seen more than once but under ten times. The chain links TRBV20-1 to TRBJ2-1; D possibly uses TRBD1 or TRBD2 (5 bases each). Germline V lookup: CDR1 DFQATT, CDR2 SNEGSKA (reference sequence). The CDR3 loop spans 10 amino acids. V shed 6 bases and J shed 12 bases, with 12 bases lying between them. CDR3 residues: CSAGAGGQFF. The CDR3 bases are TGCAGTGCCGGGGCCGGAGGGCAGTTCTTC.

This chain uses TRBV7-9 with TRBJ2-1; the D is unclear. CDR1 and CDR2 from the germline V gene are SEHNR and FQNEAQ (reference sequence). V was shortened by 4 bases and J by 5 bases, with 12 bases between the two germline ends. The CDR3 totals 14 residues. As DNA, the CDR3 is TGTGCCAGCAGCTCCTTTAAGGGCCACAATGAGCAGTTCTTC. Translation gives CASSSFKGHNEQFF.

A few counts support this clonotype. The chain combines TRBV5-4 with TRBJ1-2; D not resolved. V lost 6 bases and J 1 base, leaving 10 bases between the germline ends. The CDR3 spans 13 residues. Germline values: CDR1 SGHNT, CDR2 YYREEE (reference sequence). The CDR3 region is CASKDGINYGYTF. CDR3 sequence (DNA): TGTGCCAGCAAGGACGGAATTAACTATGGCTACACCTTC. The whole variable domain, filled in from reference TRBV5-4 and TRBJ1-2, reads ETGVTQSPTHLIKTRGQQVTLRCSSQSGHNTVSWYQQALGQGPQFIFQYYREEENGRGNFPPRFSGLQFPNYSSELNVNALELDDSALYLCASKDGINYGYTFGSGTRLTVV.

Turning to this clonotype: One junction end does not reproduce the germline sequence, and a read error may be involved. This chain joins TRBV7-9 and TRBJ2-7; no clear D. The CDR3 has 14 residues. CDR1 and CDR2 (germline): SEHNR, FQNEAQ (reference sequence). The DNA of the CDR3 is TGTGCCAGCAGCGTAGCCAGCAGAACCTACGAGCAGTACTTC. This encodes CASSVASRTYEQYF.

This clonotype was counted between two and nine times. The gene calls are TRBV5-1 and TRBJ1-1, with 8 positions matching TRBD1. Germline CDR1 is SGHRS and CDR2 is YFSETQ. J was trimmed by 8 bases and V by 3 bases; bases with no gene match: 3. The CDR3 contains 12 residues. The CDR3 region is CASSWDRREAFF. CDR3 DNA: TGCGCCAGCAGCTGGGACAGGAGGGAAGCTTTCTTT.

CDR3 residues: CAWSGGYNEQYF. Here the CDR3 DNA reads TGTGCCTGGAGTGGAGGTTACAACGAGCAGTACTTC. The V and J genes are TRBV30 and TRBJ2-7; no definite D call. Trimming took 1 base from V and 5 from J, leaving 9 bases between them. This CDR3 contains 12 residues. Germline V lookup: CDR1 GTSNPN, CDR2 SVGIG (reference sequence).

The rearrangement uses TRBV9 and TRBJ1-1, with D perhaps TRBD1 (5 bases). CDR1 is SGDLS and CDR2 is YYNGEE in the germline V gene. CDR3 length equals 12 residues. Trimming pared 3 bases from V and 7 bases from J, leaving 10 bases between. The CDR3: CASSGDSHEAFF. As DNA, the CDR3 is TGTGCCAGCAGCGGAGACAGCCATGAAGCTTTCTTT.

This clonotype showed up many times. The chain links TRBV7-8 to TRBJ2-7; 9 bases match TRBD2. The junction had 5 bases not matched to a gene; V was cut back by 0 bases and J by 5 bases. The germline CDR1 and CDR2 sequences are SGHVS and FQNEAQ. The CDR3 consists of 15 residues. CDR3 in DNA: TGTGCCAGCAGCTTAGCTAGCGGGAGTTGGAACGAGCAGTACTTC. Amino acid sequence: CASSLASGSWNEQYF. Drawing the rest from reference TRBV7-8 and TRBJ2-7, the complete variable domain is GAGVSQSPRYKVAKRGQDVALRCDPISGHVSLFWYQQALGQGPEFLTYFQNEAQLDKSGLPSDRFFAERPEGSVSTLKIQRTQQEDSAVYLCASSLASGSWNEQYFGPGTRLTVT.

The rearrangement uses TRBV5-1 and TRBJ1-1, with D unresolved. Trimming pared 4 bases from V and 6 bases from J, leaving 16 bases between. Germline lookup yields CDR1 SGHRS and CDR2 YFSETQ. The CDR3 totals 14 residues. The CDR3 spells CASSPGAGGSEAFF. CDR3 sequence (DNA): TGCGCCAGCAGCCCAGGCGCGGGAGGTTCTGAAGCTTTCTTT.

This clonotype appeared a few times. The rearrangement uses TRBV7-8 and TRBJ1-5, with 10 bases fitting TRBD1. The CDR3 totals 16 residues. The V gene end was trimmed by 1 base and the J gene end by 7 bases; junction bases not matched to a gene: 7. Germline V gene lookup returns CDR1 SGHVS and CDR2 FQNEAQ. This chain's CDR3 is CASSLEGQGFRQPQHF. CDR3 in DNA: TGTGCCAGCAGCTTAGAGGGACAGGGGTTTCGCCAGCCCCAGCATTTT.

The chain employs TRBV27 and TRBJ1-5, with D unresolved. The CDR3 is 13 residues long. Germline V gives CDR1 MNHEY, CDR2 SMNVEV (reference sequence). Trimming left V 6 bases short and J 7 bases short, with 13 bases between. The CDR3 DNA is TGTGCCAGCAGACTGACTGGGGTCCAGCCCCAGCATTTT. This sequence encodes CASRLTGVQPQHF.

The V and J genes are TRBV20-1 and TRBJ2-1, with 10 nucleotides matching TRBD2. With V trimmed by 4 bases and J by 1 base, 1 base remained unmatched. CDR3 length: 14 residues. The germline V gene encodes CDR1 DFQATT and CDR2 SNEGSKA (reference sequence). CDR3 sequence: CSAKLAGSYNEQFF. DNA for the CDR3: TGCAGTGCTAAACTAGCGGGGTCCTACAATGAGCAGTTCTTC.

This clonotype was counted a few times. The chain has TRBV7-2 and TRBJ2-1; 9 nucleotides align to TRBD1. V lost 3 bases to trimming and J lost 6 bases; unmatched junction nucleotides: 15. The germline V gene has CDR1 SGHTA and CDR2 FQGNSA. The CDR3 totals 18 residues. The CDR3 reads CASSLGHRGRPGFNEQFF. CDR3 nucleotide sequence: TGTGCCAGCAGCTTGGGGCACAGGGGGCGACCCGGTTTCAATGAGCAGTTCTTC.

The chain recombines TRBV20-1 with TRBJ1-1, with a weak D call TRBD1 (5 bases). Per germline, CDR1 DFQATT and CDR2 SNEGSKA (reference sequence). Trimming stripped 4 bases from V and 11 bases from J, with 14 bases between. The length of the CDR3 is 11 residues. The CDR3 DNA reads as TGCAGTGCTAAGGGACTTCAGTACGCTTTCTTT. Encoded protein: CSAKGLQYAFF.

The rearrangement joins TRBV4-3 to TRBJ1-3, with no clear D. The germline gives CDR1 LGHNA, CDR2 YSLEER. Trimming took off 0 bases at V and 7 bases at J, with 10 bases between the two ends. The CDR3 has 14 residues. CDR3 sequence reads: CASSQDLGYNTIYF. DNA for the CDR3: TGCGCCAGCAGCCAAGATCTAGGGTACAACACCATATATTTT.

This clonotype appeared a few times. The chain joins TRBV6-4 to TRBJ2-3, with TRBD2 matching over 12 bases. The CDR3 covers 15 residues. V lost 4 bases to trimming and J lost 4 bases; unmatched junction nucleotides: 3. Germline V gives CDR1 MRHNA, CDR2 SNTAGT. The CDR3 loop reads CASSATSGGADTQYF. CDR3 sequence (DNA): TGTGCCAGCAGTGCGACTAGCGGGGGAGCAGATACGCAGTATTTT.

The V and J genes are TRBV9 and TRBJ2-3, with D tentatively TRBD1 (6 bases). The CDR3 has 16 amino acids. V shed 3 bases and J shed 2 bases, with 16 bases lying between them. The V gene's germline CDR1 is SGDLS and CDR2 YYNGEE. CDR3 sequence (DNA): TGTGCCAGCAGCGCCCAACCGGGGACACTCACAGATACGCAGTATTTT. As protein: CASSAQPGTLTDTQYF.

This clonotype was seen a few times. V and J are TRBV11-2 and TRBJ2-1; tentative D call: TRBD2 (6 bases). This CDR3 region has 13 residues. Trimming took off 6 bases at V and 8 bases at J, with 14 bases between the two ends. The germline gives CDR1 SGHAT, CDR2 FQNNGV. This chain's CDR3 is CASSHPGGYEQFF. CDR3 DNA: TGTGCCAGCAGTCACCCTGGGGGGTATGAGCAGTTCTTC.

The chain joins TRBV29-1 to TRBJ1-1, with 8 bases matching TRBD1. J gave up 0 bases and V 7 bases, and 7 bases lay outside the gene matches. The germline V gene has CDR1 SQVTM and CDR2 ANQGSEA. The CDR3 has 14 amino acids. The CDR3 DNA reads TGCAGCGGTGGACAGGGCACCATGAACACTGAAGCTTTCTTT. Amino acids: CSGGQGTMNTEAFF.

The chain uses TRBV6-5 and TRBJ2-2, with D possibly TRBD1 on 5 matching bases. The V end was cut by 2 bases, the J end by 7 bases, with 8 bases between. The germline CDR1 and CDR2 sequences are MNHEY and SVGAGI. There are 13 residues in the CDR3. The CDR3 loop is CASSYLRDGELFF. Here the CDR3 DNA reads TGTGCCAGCAGTTACCTCAGGGACGGGGAGCTGTTTTTT.

This rearrangement joins TRBV7-2 to TRBJ2-5, with 7 positions matching TRBD2. From germline, CDR1 is SGHTA and CDR2 FQGNSA. The CDR3 loop spans 16 amino acids. The V segment lost 3 bases and the J segment 2 bases; nucleotides outside the gene matches: 9. The CDR3 protein is CASSFVGLADQETQYF. The CDR3 coding sequence is TGTGCCAGCAGCTTCGTAGGCCTAGCGGATCAAGAGACCCAGTACTTC.

This clonotype has a handful of counts. The chain couples TRBV30 to TRBJ1-4; D possibly corresponds to TRBD1 (6 bases). Germline V CDR1 and CDR2: GTSNPN, SVGIG (reference sequence). CDR3 length equals 12 residues. V was shortened by 6 bases and J by 5 bases, with 10 bases between the two germline ends. Written as DNA, the CDR3 is TGTGCCTGCCAGGGGCCCAATGAAAAACTGTTTTTT. It codes for CACQGPNEKLFF.